This entry describes one T cell receptor beta chain. Its specificity is not known. In germline, CDR1 is LNHDA, CDR2 SQIVND (reference sequence). The V gene end was trimmed by 2 bases and the J gene end by 1 base; junction bases not matched to a gene: 5. This CDR3 comprises 16 residues. Profiling relied on immunoSEQ multiplex PCR, and the TCRdb table lists in-frame clones only, not all of them. This table has 85,000 to 110,000 clones, around 91% appearing once. The data derive from a study of T cell responses to AZD1222 COVID-19 vaccine. Notes on the study in general: The number of AZD1222 recipients seropositive at baseline was only five or six.

J is TRBJ2-5 and V is TRBV19; 9 bases are a match to TRBD2. This specimen consisted of peripheral blood, obtained on day 0 of AZD1222 vaccination. This sequence was found in an adult in good health. CDR3 in amino acids: CASSILGGRAQETQYF. The CDR3 coding sequence is TGTGCCAGTAGTATACTCGGCGGGAGGGCCCAAGAGACCCAGTACTTC.